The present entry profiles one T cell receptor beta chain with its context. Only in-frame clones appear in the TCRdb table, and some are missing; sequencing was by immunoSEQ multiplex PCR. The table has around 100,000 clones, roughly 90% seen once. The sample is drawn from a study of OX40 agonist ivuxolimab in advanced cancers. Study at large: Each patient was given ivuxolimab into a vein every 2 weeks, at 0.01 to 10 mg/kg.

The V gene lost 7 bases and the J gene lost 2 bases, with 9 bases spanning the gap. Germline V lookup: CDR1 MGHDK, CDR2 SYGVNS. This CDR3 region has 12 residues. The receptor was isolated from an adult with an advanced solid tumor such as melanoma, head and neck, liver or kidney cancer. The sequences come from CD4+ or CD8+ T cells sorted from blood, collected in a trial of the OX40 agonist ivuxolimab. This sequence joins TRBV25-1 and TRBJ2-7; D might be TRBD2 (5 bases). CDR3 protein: CASNAGAYEQYF. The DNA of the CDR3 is TGTGCCAGCAACGCCGGGGCCTACGAGCAGTACTTC.